The 8 T cell receptor beta chains given below trace back to one sample, sequenced in a study of blood T cell repertoires in COVID-19. Method: immunoSEQ multiplex PCR; TCRdb's copy keeps in-frame clones and lacks some. The sample gives 330,000 or so clones, about nine tenths of which show up once; just over 9.5% is in the top ten. Material: peripheral blood. These receptors were collected from a man aged 25 to 40 with COVID-19, enrolled during active disease.

The chain links TRBV6-1 to TRBJ1-3; 10 nucleotides agree with TRBD1. V dropped 4 bases and J dropped 0; count of bases not matched to a gene: 3. Germline values: CDR1 MNHNS, CDR2 SASEGT. This CDR3 spans 16 amino acids. CDR3 nucleotide sequence: TGTGCCAGCAGTGTCGACAGGGGGCTCTCTGGAAACACCATATATTTT. Translation: CASSVDRGLSGNTIYF.

A note on this clone: This CDR3 is also generated by other DNA sequences in the sample. This rearrangement joins TRBV5-1 to TRBJ2-7, with 8 bases that match TRBD2. Germline loops: CDR1 SGHRS, CDR2 YFSETQ. V was clipped by 3 bases and J by 0 bases; unmatched bases: 2. CDR3 length: 14 residues. The CDR3 is CASSSGTSSYEQYF. Here the CDR3 DNA reads TGCGCCAGCAGCTCCGGGACTAGCTCCTACGAGCAGTACTTC.

J is TRBJ2-1 and V is TRBV4-2; weak D call: TRBD2 (5 bases). CDR3 length equals 15 residues. V was trimmed by 1 base and J by 6 bases, leaving 13 bases between them. Germline CDR1 is LGHNA and CDR2 is YNFKEQ. CDR3: CASSQAGSLGNEQFF. As DNA, the CDR3 is TGTGCCAGCAGCCAAGCGGGAAGCCTCGGCAATGAGCAGTTCTTC.

This CDR3 reads CASSGEVQYTIYF. The CDR3 bases are TGTGCCAGCAGCGGAGAGGTTCAGTACACCATATATTTT. The chain employs TRBV11-2 and TRBJ1-3; no reliable D call. The length of the CDR3 is 13 residues. Deletions cut 5 bases from V and 8 bases from J, with 13 bases between. Per germline, CDR1 SGHAT and CDR2 FQNNGV.

V usage is TRBV7-8 and J usage is TRBJ1-3; D not certain. The CDR3 has 18 amino acids. Germline V gene data show CDR1 as SGHVS and CDR2 as FQNEAQ. The V gene lost 2 bases and the J gene lost 0 bases, with 17 bases spanning the gap. The CDR3 protein is CASSLTPGQSHSGNTIYF. Here the CDR3 DNA reads TGTGCCAGCAGCTTAACTCCGGGTCAGTCCCACTCTGGAAACACCATATATTTT.

The chain joins TRBV5-1 to TRBJ1-4; the match to TRBD1 covers 7 bases. There are 14 residues in the CDR3. The junction had 4 bases not matched to a gene; V was cut back by 4 bases and J by 4 bases. Looked up from germline, CDR1 is SGHRS and CDR2 is YFSETQ. The CDR3 DNA reads TGCGCCAGCAGCCCCGGGACAGATAATGAAAAACTGTTTTTT. Translating gives CASSPGTDNEKLFF. Looking up the rest from reference TRBV5-1 and TRBJ1-4 gives the full variable domain: KAGVTQTPRYLIKTRGQQVTLSCSPISGHRSVSWYQQTPGQGLQFLFEYFSETQRNKGNFPGRFSGRQFSNSRSEMNVSTLELGDSALYLCASSPGTDNEKLFFGSGTQLSVL.

This chain uses TRBV4-1 with TRBJ2-5; the match to TRBD2 covers 8 bases. V dropped 3 bases and J dropped 6; count of bases not matched to a gene: 9. This CDR3 contains 15 residues. In germline, CDR1 is MGHRA, CDR2 YSYEKL. The CDR3 DNA reads TGCGCCAGCAGCCATCAACTAGCGGATGTAAAGACCCAGTACTTC. This codes for CASSHQLADVKTQYF.

This CDR3 is CASSFHISGTGSDEQYF. CDR3 sequence (DNA): TGTGCCAGCAGCTTCCACATCAGCGGGACGGGATCCGACGAGCAGTACTTC. J is TRBJ2-7 and V is TRBV7-2; 7 bases map to TRBD2. Germline V CDR1 and CDR2: SGHTA, FQGNSA. The CDR3 spans 17 residues. V lost 3 bases, J lost 5 bases, and 16 bases stayed unmatched.